This T cell receptor beta chain was identified during a study of T cell responses to AZD1222 COVID-19 vaccine (dated by TCRdb to 2020 to 2022). In terms of the full investigation: AZD1222 recipients whose second dose came at about 4 weeks and those whose second dose came at about 12 weeks were combined into one group, since spike-specific TCR depth and breadth did not differ between the two schedules. A total of just over 230 trial participants underwent TCR sequencing, of whom 207 had received two doses of AZD1222 and 26 had received two doses of the MenACWY control vaccine. Enrollment into the trials was organized by age into subgroups of 18-55, 56-69 and 70-plus years, and those subgroups contained approximately 150, 30 and 60 TCR-sequenced participants, respectively.

The CDR3 runs 16 amino acids, cysteine and phenylalanine included. Only CDR3 DNA is held: 48 bases, read in frame from base 1. V and J are trimmed by 2 bases and 5 bases, and the gene matches miss 4 bases of the junction. As encoded in the germline V gene (reference sequence), CDR1 is LNHDA while CDR2 is SQIVND. The CDR3 regions of human TCRbeta chains were subjected to immunosequencing. In the original analysis: Repertoire TCRs were matched against a reference library of SARS-CoV-2-specific TCRs generated with the MIRA antigen-specificity platform. Breadth meant the fraction of unique TCRs that were SARS-CoV-2-associated, whereas depth meant the fraction of total T cells that were SARS-CoV-2-associated. Using the MIRA data, every spike-specific TCR was mapped to the spike region that the TCR reacted to and assigned to either a CD4 or a CD8 class. Log10-transformed breadth and depth values were compared by one-way ANOVA with Sidak's multiple comparisons tests. TCRdb carries this immuneACCESS record with in-frame sequences only. Its versions omit some clonotypes, under half of them owing to an unresolved V gene in the studies checked, with the rest unexplained. Clonal size and the V and J genes are those of that table, whereas D and trimming came from the DNA. This sample lists 150,000 or so clones; about 89% were detected once. The ten largest clones capture 1.5% to 2% of the sample.

Broad study findings and their caveats: Only 5 to 7 AZD1222 recipients were SARS-CoV-2 seropositive at baseline, limiting conclusions about previously exposed vaccinees. Spike-specific TCR breadth and depth rose significantly after two AZD1222 doses compared with day 0 and with MenACWY recipients. Most participants were white British and females outnumbered males, and the authors suggested that clonal diversity may have been underestimated. Because no day 14 peak-response samples were available, repertoires were characterized only after the peak T cell response. Vaccine-associated CD4 TCRs spanned the whole spike protein, with dominant responses in regions 160-218 and 743-854. Reportedly, almost half of the unique spike-specific TCRs recognized epitopes lying outside the regions that are mutated in the B.1.351 and B.1.1.7 variants. In the small 56-69-year group, the increase in depth fell short of significance, most likely because of low power.

In the paper's terms, the time point label means: baseline before first vaccination. Vaccinee samples were obtained from the UK trials COV001 and COV002, which included a single-blind randomized controlled phase 2/3 trial of AZD1222 (ChAdOx1 nCoV-19) in healthy adults. For TCRbeta chain sequencing, PBMC samples were collected from trial participants at day 0 and at day 28 after the second dose. About this clone: There is no known antigen for this receptor. No base-level quality is on record; no much larger clone is a single base apart.

Recombination connected TRBV19 to TRBJ2-1, with 12 junctional bases fitting TRBD2. Sequences were derived from peripheral blood, sampled on day 0 of AZD1222 vaccination. This clonotype was obtained from an adult in good health. Read as DNA, the sequence is TGTGCCAGTAGTATACTAGCGGGGGGGAAAGACAATGAGCAGTTCTTC. Translated, this gives CASSILAGGKDNEQFF.